This T cell receptor beta chain derives from a study of blood T cells in healthy people across ages. Germline V gives CDR1 MGHRA, CDR2 YSYEKL. The ends lost 4 bases at V and 4 bases at J; junction bases unmatched: 10. This CDR3 comprises 17 residues. A second PCR, run for roughly 7 to 11 cycles, used a sample-barcoded 5' primer plus a J-beta primer mix. Using its own MiXCR run on the 5' RACE reads, TCRdb lists one record per CDR3 protein. This sample carries over 1,500,000 distinct CDR3 sequences, approximately 50% of them seen once, and the ten largest clones take over 2%. The sequencing input was blood. The rearrangement links TRBV4-1 to TRBJ2-5; 12 bases are shared with TRBD2. This TCR was sampled from a woman aged 40 to 49 in good health. CDR3 residues: CASSRASGGAKGETQYF. CDR3 coding DNA: TGCGCCAGCAGCCGAGCTAGCGGGGGGGCTAAGGGAGAGACCCAGTACTTC.